This T cell receptor (beta chain) was recovered during a study of T cell changes during pregnancy in multiple sclerosis. Assay: immunoSEQ multiplex PCR; the TCRdb copy retains only in-frame clones and omits some. The sample includes tens of thousands of clones, around 90% of them seen just once. CDR1 and CDR2 (germline): MGHRA, YSYEKL. The CDR3 runs to 19 residues. Trimming took 0 bases from V and 1 from J, leaving 21 bases between them. The rearrangement joins TRBV4-1 to TRBJ1-1, with TRBD1 as a possible D gene (5 bases). The material was CD4+ T cells from peripheral blood mononuclear cells, obtained before pregnancy. The TCR was taken from a female donor with multiple sclerosis, enrolled in a pregnancy study. The DNA of the CDR3 is TGCGCCAGCAGCCAAGACGACCGAGTTCAGGGCATAAGGAACACTGAAGCTTTCTTT. Residues: CASSQDDRVQGIRNTEAFF.